These 15 T cell receptor beta chains came from one sample sequenced in a study of OX40 agonist ivuxolimab in advanced cancers. Only in-frame clones appear in the TCRdb table, and some are missing; sequencing was by immunoSEQ multiplex PCR. The repertoire holds tens of thousands of clones, with just under 85% as singletons. Material: CD4+ or CD8+ T cells sorted from blood, obtained in a trial of the OX40 agonist ivuxolimab. The source of these receptors is an adult with an advanced solid tumor such as melanoma, head and neck, liver or kidney cancer.

The genes are TRBV18 and TRBJ2-3; the D is unclear. Trimming cost V 3 bases and J 2 bases, with 9 bases left between them. CDR3 size: 14 residues. From germline, CDR1 is KGHSH and CDR2 LQKENI. The DNA for the CDR3 is TGTGCCAGCTCACCGATCCGATTCACAGATACGCAGTATTTT. Translation: CASSPIRFTDTQYF.

This rearrangement joins TRBV6-5 to TRBJ2-1; 10 nucleotides align to TRBD2. The CDR3 covers 14 residues. Germline V gives CDR1 MNHEY, CDR2 SVGAGI. V was pared by 7 bases and J by 7 bases, with 7 bases of the junction left unmatched. The DNA for the CDR3 is TGTGCCAGCACCAGGACTAGCGGTACGAATGAGCAGTTCTTC. Translation gives CASTRTSGTNEQFF.

The chain is built from TRBV5-1 and TRBJ2-5; D is possibly TRBD1 (6 bases). The CDR3 has 16 amino acids. V was cut by 4 bases and J by 1 base, with 17 bases left in between. In germline, CDR1 is SGHRS, CDR2 YFSETQ. CDR3 coding DNA: TGCGCCAGCAGCGAGACCCCAGGGGATATCCAAGAGACCCAGTACTTC. Translated: CASSETPGDIQETQYF.

CDR3 sequence (DNA): TGTGCCAGCAGTGACCCCTCTAACTATGGCTACACCTTC. The encoded protein is CASSDPSNYGYTF. This rearrangement joins TRBV28 to TRBJ1-2; D gene unclear. Germline CDR1 and CDR2: MDHEN and SYDVKM. The CDR3 is 13 residues long. V shed 5 bases and J shed 0 bases, with 7 bases lying between them.

The V call is TRBV4-3, the J call TRBJ2-2; D possibly corresponds to TRBD2 (6 bases). The germline CDR1 and CDR2 sequences are LGHNA and YSLEER. CDR3 length: 15 amino acids. V lost 0 bases and J lost 12, with 17 bases in between. The CDR3 is CASSQDLATRGKLFF. The CDR3 DNA sequence: TGCGCCAGCAGCCAAGATCTGGCGACCCGGGGGAAGCTGTTTTTT.

The gene calls are TRBV7-9 and TRBJ2-7; 7 bases are shared with TRBD2. Germline-derived CDR1 and CDR2 are SEHNR and FQNEAQ (reference sequence). The CDR3 runs 15 residues. The trim removed 7 bases at V and 3 bases at J, leaving 12 bases unmatched. CDR3 bases: TGTGCCAGCACTGGGGGAGGGAAAGAGGTCTACGAGCAGTACTTC. Protein product: CASTGGGKEVYEQYF.

The V and J genes are TRBV2 and TRBJ1-1; D is possibly TRBD1 (6 bases). The length of the CDR3 is 14 residues. Trimming stripped 6 bases from V and 6 bases from J, with 17 bases between. Germline-derived CDR1 and CDR2 are SNHLY and FYNNEI. The CDR3 bases are TGTGCCAGCAGCGACCGGGACATTTTACCTGAAGCTTTCTTT. It yields the protein CASSDRDILPEAFF.

The chain employs TRBV4-1 and TRBJ2-3; possibly TRBD2 for D (6 bases). The CDR3 is made up of 14 amino acids. Germline V gene sequence: CDR1 MGHRA, CDR2 YSYEKL. Between the trimmed V and J ends, which lost 3 bases and 6 bases, there was a span of 13 bases. CDR3 sequence reads: CASSQGLRGDTQYF. Written as DNA, the CDR3 is TGCGCCAGCAGCCAGGGACTCCGAGGGGATACGCAGTATTTT.

The chain couples TRBV28 to TRBJ1-1; 9 bases are shared with TRBD1. The J segment lost 0 bases and the V segment lost 3 bases, leaving 5 bases of the junction unmatched. Germline V gene lookup returns CDR1 MDHEN and CDR2 SYDVKM. The CDR3 length is 16 residues. DNA for the CDR3: TGTGCCAGCAGTTTCCCCCGGGACAGGGTGAACACTGAAGCTTTCTTT. Protein sequence: CASSFPRDRVNTEAFF.

This chain joins TRBV5-4 and TRBJ2-2; 9 bases fit TRBD1. The CDR3 spans 17 residues. J gave up 3 bases and V 4 bases, and 10 bases lay outside the gene matches. From germline, CDR1 is SGHNT and CDR2 YYREEE (reference sequence). CDR3 in DNA: TGTGCCAGCAGCACCTATCGGGACAGGGCTGACACCGGGGAGCTGTTTTTT. Encoded protein: CASSTYRDRADTGELFF.

This chain connects TRBV7-2 to TRBJ2-3, with D maybe TRBD2 (7 bases). Germline V gene data show CDR1 as SGHTA and CDR2 as FQGNSA. This CDR3 region has 15 residues. V lost 1 base to trimming and J lost 4 bases, with 12 bases between them. The CDR3 bases are TGTGCCAGCAGCTTAGAAGGGCGGGGGCCAGATACGCAGTATTTT. Its protein product is CASSLEGRGPDTQYF.

The genes are TRBV27 and TRBJ2-1, with TRBD1 as a possible D gene (5 bases). The germline CDR1 and CDR2 sequences are MNHEY and SMNVEV (reference sequence). This CDR3 comprises 16 residues. V lost 5 bases and J lost 9, with 23 bases in between. CDR3 in amino acids: CASSPTQGVSVGEQFF. CDR3 nucleotides: TGTGCCAGCAGTCCGACCCAGGGTGTTTCTGTCGGTGAGCAGTTCTTC.

CDR3 residues: CASSEFGTGEKLFF. The CDR3 DNA reads as TGTGCCAGCAGTGAATTCGGGACAGGGGAAAAACTGTTTTTT. The V call is TRBV25-1, the J call TRBJ1-4, with 9 bases matching TRBD1. With 1 base clipped from V and 8 bases from J, the junction kept 2 bases outside the gene matches. This CDR3 spans 14 amino acids. Germline assignment: CDR1 MGHDK and CDR2 SYGVNS.

V is TRBV19 and J is TRBJ2-1, with 7 bases that match TRBD1. Per germline, CDR1 LNHDA and CDR2 SQIVND (reference sequence). The length of the CDR3 is 15 residues. The trim removed 5 bases at V and 1 base at J, leaving 5 bases unmatched. CDR3 protein: CASSATGSSYNEQFF. CDR3 nucleotide sequence: TGTGCCAGTAGTGCGACAGGGAGTTCCTACAATGAGCAGTTCTTC.

The chain recombines TRBV28 with TRBJ2-7; the D gene is possibly TRBD2 (5 bases). V lost 5 bases to trimming and J lost 6 bases, with 17 bases between them. Per germline, CDR1 MDHEN and CDR2 SYDVKM. The CDR3 has 14 amino acids. The CDR3 nucleotides are TGTGCCAGCAGTGCCCCACAGCGGTGGGGCGAGCAGTACTTC. It translates to CASSAPQRWGEQYF.